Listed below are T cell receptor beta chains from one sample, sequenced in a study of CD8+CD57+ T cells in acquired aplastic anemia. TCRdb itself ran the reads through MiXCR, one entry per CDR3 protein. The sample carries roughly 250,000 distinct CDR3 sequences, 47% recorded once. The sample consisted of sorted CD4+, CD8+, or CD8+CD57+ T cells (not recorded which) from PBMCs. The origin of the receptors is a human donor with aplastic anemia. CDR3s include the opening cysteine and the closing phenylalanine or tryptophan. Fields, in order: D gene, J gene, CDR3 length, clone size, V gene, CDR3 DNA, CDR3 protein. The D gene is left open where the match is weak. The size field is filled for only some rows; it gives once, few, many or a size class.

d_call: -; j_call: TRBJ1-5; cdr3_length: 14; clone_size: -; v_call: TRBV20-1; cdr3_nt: TGCAGTGCTAGTAGGCAGGGAGGGATTCAGCCCCAGCATTTT; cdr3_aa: CSASRQGGIQPQHF
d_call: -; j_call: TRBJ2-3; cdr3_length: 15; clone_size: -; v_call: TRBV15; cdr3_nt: TGTGCCACCAGCAAGTCCGCTAGCGGCACAGATACGCAGTATTTT; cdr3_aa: CATSKSASGTDTQYF
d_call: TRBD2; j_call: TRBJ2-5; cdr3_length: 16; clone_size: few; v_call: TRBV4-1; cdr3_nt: TGCGCCAGCAGCCAAGAAGGACTAGCGGCACAAGAGACCCAGTACTTC; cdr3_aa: CASSQEGLAAQETQYF
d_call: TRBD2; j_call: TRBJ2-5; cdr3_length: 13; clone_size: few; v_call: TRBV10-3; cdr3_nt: TGTGCCACCTCCCTAGCGGGGCAAGAGACCCAGTACTTC; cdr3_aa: CATSLAGQETQYF
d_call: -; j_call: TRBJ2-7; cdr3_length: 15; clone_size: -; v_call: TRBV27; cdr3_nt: TGTGCCAGCAGCCCAAGTGTGGCTTCGTCCTACGAGCAGTACTTC; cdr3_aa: CASSPSVASSYEQYF
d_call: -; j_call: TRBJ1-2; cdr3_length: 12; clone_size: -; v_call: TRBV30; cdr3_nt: TGTGCCTGGAGCGAGGCCAACTATGGCTACACCTTC; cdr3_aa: CAWSEANYGYTF
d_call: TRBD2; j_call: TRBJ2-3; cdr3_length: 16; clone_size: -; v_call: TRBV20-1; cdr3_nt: TGCAGTGCGGGAGGAGGACTAGCGGGGCACACAGATACGCAGTATTTT; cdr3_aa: CSAGGGLAGHTDTQYF
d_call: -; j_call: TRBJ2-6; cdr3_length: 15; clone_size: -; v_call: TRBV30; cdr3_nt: TGTGCCTGGAGTGTACTCGGGGTCGGGGCCAACGTCCTGACTTTC; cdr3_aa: CAWSVLGVGANVLTF
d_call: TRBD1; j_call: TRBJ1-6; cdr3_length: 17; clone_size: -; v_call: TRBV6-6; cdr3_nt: TGTGCCAGCAGTTACCCGCCGGGACAGTATGGGGATTCACCCCTCCACTTT; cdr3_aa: CASSYPPGQYGDSPLHF
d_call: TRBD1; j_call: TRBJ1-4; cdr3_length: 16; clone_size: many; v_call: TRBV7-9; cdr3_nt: TGTGCCAGCAGCCACGGACAGGGGATCCCTAATGAAAAACTGTTTTTT; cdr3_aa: CASSHGQGIPNEKLFF
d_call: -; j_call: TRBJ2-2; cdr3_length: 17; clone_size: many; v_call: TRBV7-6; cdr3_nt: TGTGCCAGCAGCTCACCCCGGGACGGAGAGGATACCGGGGAGCTGTTTTTT; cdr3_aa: CASSSPRDGEDTGELFF
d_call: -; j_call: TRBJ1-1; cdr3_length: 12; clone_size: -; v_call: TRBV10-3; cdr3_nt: TGTTCGGGGTCGGGTTTGGGCACTGAAGCTTTCTTT; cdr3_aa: CSGSGLGTEAFF
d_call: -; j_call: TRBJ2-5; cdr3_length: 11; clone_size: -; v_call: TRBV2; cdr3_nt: TGTGCCAGCAGTGACCAGGGGACCCAGTACTTC; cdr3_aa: CASSDQGTQYF
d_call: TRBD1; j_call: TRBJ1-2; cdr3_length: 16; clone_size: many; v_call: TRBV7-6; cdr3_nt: TGTGCCAGCAGCCCGACAATTGGACAGGGTGGAAAAGGCTACACCTTC; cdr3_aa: CASSPTIGQGGKGYTF
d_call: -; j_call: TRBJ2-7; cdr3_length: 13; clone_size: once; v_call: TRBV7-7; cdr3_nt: TGTGCTAGCAGCTCCGAGAGGGTCTACGAGCAGTACTTC; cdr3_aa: CASSSERVYEQYF
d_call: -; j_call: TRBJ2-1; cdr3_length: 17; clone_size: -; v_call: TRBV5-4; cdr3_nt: TGTGCCGGCAGCTTGGGCGGGGCAGGTCGGGTCCACAATGAGCAGTTCTTC; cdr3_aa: CAGSLGGAGRVHNEQFF
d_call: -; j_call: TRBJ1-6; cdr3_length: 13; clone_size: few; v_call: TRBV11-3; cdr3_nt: TGTGCCAGCAGCTTACTCCCGAATTCACCCCTCCACTTT; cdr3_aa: CASSLLPNSPLHF
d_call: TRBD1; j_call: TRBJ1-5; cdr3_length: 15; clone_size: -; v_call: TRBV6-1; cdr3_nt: TGTGCCAGCAGTGAAGGACCAGGGGGCGGTCAGCCCCAGCATTTT; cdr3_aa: CASSEGPGGGQPQHF
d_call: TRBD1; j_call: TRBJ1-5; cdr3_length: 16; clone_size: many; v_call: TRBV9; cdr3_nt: TGTGCCAGCAGCGCCTCACAGGGGGTGGGCAATCAGCCCCAGCATTTT; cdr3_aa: CASSASQGVGNQPQHF
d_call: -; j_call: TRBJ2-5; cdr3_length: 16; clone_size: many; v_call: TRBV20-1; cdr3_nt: TGCAGTGCTAGAGGGAGACAGGCTGGGGACCAAGAGACCCAGTACTTC; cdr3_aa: CSARGRQAGDQETQYF